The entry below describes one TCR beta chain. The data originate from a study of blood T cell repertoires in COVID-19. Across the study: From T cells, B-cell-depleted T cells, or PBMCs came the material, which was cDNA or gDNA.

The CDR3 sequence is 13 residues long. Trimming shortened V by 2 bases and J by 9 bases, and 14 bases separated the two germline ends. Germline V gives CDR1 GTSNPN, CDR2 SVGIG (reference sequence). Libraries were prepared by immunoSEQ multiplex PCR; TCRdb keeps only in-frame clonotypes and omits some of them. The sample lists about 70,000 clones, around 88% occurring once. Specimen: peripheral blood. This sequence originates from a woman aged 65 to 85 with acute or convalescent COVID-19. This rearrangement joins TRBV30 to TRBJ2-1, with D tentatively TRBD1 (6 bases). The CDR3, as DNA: TGTGCCTGGAGTTCCCTATTAGGGGGTGAGCAGTTCTTC. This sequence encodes CAWSSLLGGEQFF.